The 28 T cell receptor beta chains below come from one sample, sequenced in a study of CD8+CD57+ T cells in acquired aplastic anemia. It was genomic DNA that served as the template for profiling TCR beta VDJ and CDR3. A single record per CDR3 protein comes from TCRdb applying MiXCR to the reads. The sample comprises 400,000 to 500,000 distinct CDR3 sequences, 55% to 70% of which are singletons, and 3% to 5% rests with the top ten. The sample taken for sequencing was sorted CD4+, CD8+, or CD8+CD57+ T cells (not recorded which) from PBMCs. The receptor set was obtained from a human donor in good health, serving as a control.

For the CDR3, the DNA is TGCAGCGTTGAAAAAAGCCTCGACAAGCAGTACTTC. Translating it yields CSVEKSLDKQYF. V and J are TRBV29-1 and TRBJ2-7; D uncertain. This CDR3 has 12 amino acids. Germline V gene lookup returns CDR1 SQVTM and CDR2 ANQGSEA. V was trimmed by 2 bases and J by 8 bases, leaving 13 bases between them.

The chain links TRBV20-1 to TRBJ1-6, with 7 bases that match TRBD1. The CDR3 runs 13 residues. Germline CDR1 is DFQATT and CDR2 is SNEGSKA (reference sequence). With V trimmed by 0 bases and J by 13 bases, 6 bases remained unmatched. CDR3 region: CSAREGTASPLHF. DNA for the CDR3: TGCAGTGCTAGAGAGGGGACAGCAAGCCCCCTCCACTTT.

The chain has TRBV12-5 and TRBJ1-3, with D unclear. Trimming pared 7 bases from V and 4 bases from J, leaving 8 bases between. This CDR3 spans 12 amino acids. Per germline, CDR1 LGHNT and CDR2 FRNRAP. CDR3: CASAVTGNTIYF. DNA of the CDR3: TGTGCTAGTGCCGTAACCGGAAACACCATATATTTT.

The sample holds many counts of this clonotype. V and J are TRBV6-5 and TRBJ2-6; D unresolved. This CDR3 region has 14 residues. CDR1 MNHEY and CDR2 SVGAGI come from the germline V gene. Trimming pared 0 bases from V and 0 bases from J, leaving 0 bases between. The CDR3 region has the DNA TGTGCCAGCAGTTACTCCTCTGGGGCCAACGTCCTGACTTTC. Encoded protein: CASSYSSGANVLTF.

Many counts were recorded for this clonotype. The chain is built from TRBV5-1 and TRBJ1-6; TRBD1 matches at 7 bases. V shed 5 bases and J 10 bases; nucleotides not matched to a gene: 12. Germline V lookup: CDR1 SGHRS, CDR2 YFSETQ. The CDR3 is 15 residues long. As DNA, the CDR3 is TGCGCCAGCAGGGATCAGGGGGATTCGGGGTCACCCCTCCACTTT. Its translation is CASRDQGDSGSPLHF.

The table lists this clonotype with many counts. The gene calls are TRBV6-6 and TRBJ1-1, with 8 bases aligning to TRBD1. The V gene's germline CDR1 is MNHNY and CDR2 SVGAGI (reference sequence). The CDR3 runs to 15 residues. With V trimmed by 0 bases and J by 1 base, 1 base remained unmatched. The CDR3 region has the DNA TGTGCCAGCAGTTACTCTGGGACAGGGAACACTGAAGCTTTCTTT. It encodes CASSYSGTGNTEAFF.

This clonotype came up once. The chain recombines TRBV7-2 with TRBJ2-7; a possible D gene is TRBD1 (6 bases). Trimming removed 3 bases at V and 13 bases at J, with 25 bases between. CDR3 size: 15 residues. Germline-derived CDR1 and CDR2 are SGHTA and FQGNSA. For the CDR3, the DNA is TGTGCCAGCAGCTTTCAACAGGGTGCGGCGACCCAGTACTACTTC. Translation gives CASSFQQGAATQYYF.

Comment on this clonotype: This may be a read error: a much more frequent sequence differs by one nucleotide. The chain employs TRBV9 and TRBJ1-2; 10 bases are shared with TRBD1. The V and J ends lost 4 bases and 6 bases, in that order; junction bases with no gene match: 6. The germline V gene encodes CDR1 SGDLS and CDR2 YYNGEE. The CDR3 spans 14 residues. CDR3 nucleotide sequence: TGTGCCAGCAGCTCGGGGACAGGGGACGATGGCTACACCTTC. Protein product: CASSSGTGDDGYTF. The full variable domain, completed using reference TRBV9 and TRBJ1-2, is DSGVTQTPKHLITATGQRVTLRCSPRSGDLSVYWYQQSLDQGLQFLIQYYNGEERAKGNILERFSAQQFPDLHSELNLSSLELGDSALYFCASSSGTGDDGYTFGSGTRLTVV.

To note about this clonotype: Its ends do not fully match the called genes, so a read error is possible. The chain recombines TRBV5-1 with TRBJ1-1, with D hard to call. Germline CDR1 reads SGHRS; CDR2 reads YFSETQ. The CDR3 length is 14 residues. The CDR3 nucleotides read TGTGCCAGCAGCCTAGAACAAAGGGTAACTGAAGCTTTCTTT. Its translation is CASSLEQRVTEAFF.

Details on this clonotype: A read error is likely, as this CDR3 ends without the conserved phenylalanine or tryptophan. The limits of the CDR3 on the DNA are not certain, so only TCRdb's listed CDR3 is given. The CDR3 is CASSSTSGGIYEQ. The rearrangement uses TRBV7-9 and TRBJ1-2. From germline, CDR1 is SEHNR and CDR2 FQNEAQ (reference sequence). The CDR3 is made up of 13 amino acids, end residues included.

The rearrangement links TRBV20-1 to TRBJ2-6; D is unresolved. The CDR3 contains 14 residues. Germline V CDR1 and CDR2: DFQATT, SNEGSKA (reference sequence). V dropped 2 bases and J dropped 11 bases, with 16 bases sitting between them. The CDR3 sequence: CSARLVCGAYVLTF. For the CDR3, the DNA is TGCAGTGCTAGACTGGTCTGTGGAGCTTACGTCCTGACTTTC.

Worth noting for this clonotype: Without the conserved terminal phenylalanine or tryptophan, this CDR3 likely stems from a read error. It is unclear where the CDR3 begins or ends on the DNA, so no DNA is shown, and the CDR3 is as TCRdb lists it. The chain employs TRBV7-9 and TRBJ2-5; the table assigns TRBD2, which was not confirmed against the DNA. Germline V lookup: CDR1 SEHNR, CDR2 FQNEAQ (reference sequence). The CDR3 spans 13 amino acids, including both terminal residues. The CDR3 is CASSAQVADSPLH.

The chain recombines TRBV9 with TRBJ1-4, with TRBD1 as a possible D gene (5 bases). Germline V gene data show CDR1 as SGDLS and CDR2 as YYNGEE. The CDR3 runs 14 residues. V was shortened by 4 bases and J by 3 bases, with 10 bases between the two germline ends. The CDR3 coding sequence is TGTGCCAGCAGCCCAGGGTTTGCTAATGAAAAACTGTTTTTT. This codes for CASSPGFANEKLFF.

In its sample, this clonotype was seen many times. The chain is built from TRBV4-1 and TRBJ1-2; D is perhaps TRBD1 (6 bases). This CDR3 is built from 13 residues. Trimming pared 0 bases from V and 4 bases from J, leaving 6 bases between. Germline CDR1 MGHRA, CDR2 YSYEKL. The CDR3: CASSQEGAYGYTF. The CDR3 region has the DNA TGCGCCAGCAGCCAAGAGGGGGCCTATGGCTACACCTTC.

About this clonotype itself: The conserved phenylalanine or tryptophan is not found at the CDR3 terminus, so this likely reflects a read error. The DNA is omitted, as the CDR3 cannot be located on it reliably, and the CDR3 follows TCRdb's listing. The CDR3 loop is CASRDEGGYGFGS. The chain has TRBV7-8 and TRBJ1-2; the DNA was not compared with TRBD1, the D call given in the table. Germline-derived CDR1 and CDR2 are SGHVS and FQNEAQ. The CDR3 is 13 residues long, ends included.

Remarks on this clonotype: This is likely a read error, given that the CDR3 carries no conserved phenylalanine or tryptophan at its end. This chain uses TRBV7-3 with TRBJ1-1; D is perhaps TRBD1 (6 bases). The CDR3 is 18 amino acids. Per germline, CDR1 SGHTA and CDR2 FQGTGA. V shed 4 bases and J shed 5 bases, with 26 bases lying between them. DNA of the CDR3: TGTGCCAGCAGCTCCTTAGTACCGGGGTCGGGCAGGGGAACTGAAGCTTTCCTT. Translation: CASSSLVPGSGRGTEAFL.

This clonotype was detected only a few times. A much larger clone is a single base away; this may be a read error. CDR3 DNA: TGTGCCAGCAGCTTGGAGGGGATCGGTCACAATGAGCAGTTCTTC. This sequence encodes CASSLEGIGHNEQFF. The chain carries TRBV5-4 and TRBJ2-1, with a weak D call TRBD1 (5 bases). Trimming took 0 bases from V and 5 from J, leaving 12 bases between them. The CDR3 consists of 15 residues. Germline CDR1 reads SGHNT; CDR2 reads YYREEE (reference sequence).

The V gene is TRBV11-2, the J gene TRBJ2-7; D gene ambiguous. The CDR3 length is 13 residues. Per the germline V gene, CDR1 is SGHAT and CDR2 is FQNNGV. V was cut by 5 bases and J by 5 bases, with 13 bases left in between. CDR3 sequence: CASSITSEHEQYF. CDR3 DNA sequence: TGTGCCAGCAGCATAACAAGTGAGCACGAGCAGTACTTC.

Details on this clonotype: The junction does not match germline at one end; this may be a read error. The chain employs TRBV2 and TRBJ1-1, with D unclear. The J call is doubtful: the DNA matches TRBJ1-3 better. This CDR3 region has 15 residues. Germline V gene data show CDR1 as SNHLY and CDR2 as FYNNEI. CDR3 DNA sequence: TGTGCCAGCAGTCAAAGTCTAGACTCTGGCAACACAATATATTTT. Protein sequence: CASSQSLDSGNTIYF.

V and J are TRBV6-1 and TRBJ1-6; D not resolved. V was pared by 4 bases and J by 7 bases, with 11 bases between. The CDR3 extends over 14 amino acids. The germline gives CDR1 MNHNS, CDR2 SASEGT. The CDR3: CASSGTDENSPLHF. The CDR3 nucleotides are TGTGCCAGCAGTGGGACGGACGAAAATTCACCCCTCCACTTT.

The rearrangement links TRBV9 to TRBJ1-4; the D is unclear. CDR1 is SGDLS and CDR2 is YYNGEE in the germline V gene. This CDR3 has 16 amino acids. With 0 bases removed from V and 8 bases from J, the gap between germline ends came to 17 bases. The CDR3 reads CASSVDPTGCKEKLFF. The CDR3 DNA follows: TGTGCCAGCAGCGTAGATCCCACCGGGTGTAAAGAAAAACTGTTTTTT.

For this clonotype: Since no conserved phenylalanine or tryptophan closes the CDR3, a read error is the likely cause. The DNA is omitted, as the CDR3 cannot be located on it reliably, and the CDR3 follows TCRdb's listing. The rearrangement joins TRBV7-8 to TRBJ2-7; whether TRBD1, the table's D call, matches the DNA was not checked. Ends included, the CDR3 has 13 residues. Germline V gives CDR1 SGHVS, CDR2 FQNEAQ. The CDR3 loop is CASSLETGQEHTD.

CDR3 protein: CASRFGPNLVEQYF. The CDR3 bases are TGTGCCAGCAGATTCGGGCCTAACCTAGTGGAGCAGTACTTC. The genes are TRBV2 and TRBJ2-7; D not certain. In germline, CDR1 is SNHLY, CDR2 FYNNEI. The CDR3 extends over 14 amino acids. V lost 6 bases and J lost 7, with 19 bases in between.

The table lists this clonotype with many counts. The V call is TRBV12-5, the J call TRBJ2-2; D is possibly TRBD1 or TRBD2 (5 bases each). V lost 0 bases and J lost 7, with 18 bases in between. The CDR3 is 17 amino acids. The germline V gene has CDR1 LGHNT and CDR2 FRNRAP. CDR3 sequence: CASGLVLGASRGGELFF. The CDR3 bases are TGTGCTAGTGGTTTGGTTCTTGGGGCCTCCCGGGGCGGGGAGCTGTTTTTT.

The chain carries TRBV11-2 and TRBJ2-2; possibly TRBD2 for D (7 bases). CDR1 is SGHAT, CDR2 FQNNGV, per germline. The CDR3 spans 14 residues. The ends were cut back, 6 bases at V and 3 bases at J, with 11 bases in the middle. CDR3 nucleotide sequence: TGTGCCAGCAGTAGGGGGGGCTACACCGGGGAGCTGTTTTTT. This codes for CASSRGGYTGELFF.

The chain is built from TRBV2 and TRBJ1-4, with D perhaps matching TRBD1 (5 bases). The CDR3 sequence is 14 residues long. Trimming removed 3 bases at V and 9 bases at J, with 14 bases between. The germline CDR1 and CDR2 sequences are SNHLY and FYNNEI. The CDR3 DNA reads TGTGCCAGCAGTGAGGACTGCAGGGTTAAAAAACTGTTTTTT. Amino acids: CASSEDCRVKKLFF.

The chain combines TRBV29-1 with TRBJ2-5, with TRBD1 matching 8 bases. CDR3 length equals 13 residues. After removal of 3 bases from V and 3 bases from J, the junction contained 3 bases not matched to a gene. CDR1 and CDR2 (germline): SQVTM, ANQGSEA. The CDR3 DNA reads as TGCAGCGTTGACCCGGGACAGGAAGAGACCCAGTACTTC. It codes for CSVDPGQEETQYF.

The chain couples TRBV15 to TRBJ2-3; D remains unclear. Germline-derived CDR1 and CDR2 are LNHNV and YYDKDF (reference sequence). V lost 3 bases and J lost 5, with 12 bases in between. The CDR3 has 14 residues. In DNA, the CDR3 is TGTGCCACCAGCAGTGCAGTCCAGAAAGATACGCAGTATTTT. This encodes CATSSAVQKDTQYF.